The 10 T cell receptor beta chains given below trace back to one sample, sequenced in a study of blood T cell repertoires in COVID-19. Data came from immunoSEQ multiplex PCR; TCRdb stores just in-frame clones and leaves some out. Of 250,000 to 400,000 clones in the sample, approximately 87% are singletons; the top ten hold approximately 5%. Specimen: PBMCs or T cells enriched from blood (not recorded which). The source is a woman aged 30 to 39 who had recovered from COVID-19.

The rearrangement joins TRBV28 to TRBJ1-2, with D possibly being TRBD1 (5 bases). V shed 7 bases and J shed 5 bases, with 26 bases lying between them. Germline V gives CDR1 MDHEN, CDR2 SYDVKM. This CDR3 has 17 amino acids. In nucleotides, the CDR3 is TGTGCCAGCATGGGGCCCCCTGAAACAATTAACGGGTATGGCTACACCTTC. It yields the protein CASMGPPETINGYGYTF.

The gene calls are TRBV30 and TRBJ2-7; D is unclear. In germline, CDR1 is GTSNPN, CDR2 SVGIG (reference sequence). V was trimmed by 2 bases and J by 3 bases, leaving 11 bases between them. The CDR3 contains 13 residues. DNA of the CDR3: TGTGCCTGGAGTTCCGCAGGCTTCTACGAGCAGTACTTC. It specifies CAWSSAGFYEQYF.

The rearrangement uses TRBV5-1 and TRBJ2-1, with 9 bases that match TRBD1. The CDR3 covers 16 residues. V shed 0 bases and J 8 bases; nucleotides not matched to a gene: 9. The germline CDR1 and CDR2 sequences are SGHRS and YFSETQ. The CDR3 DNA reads TGCGCCAGCAGCTTGGTGGGGACAGGGTCTGTATATGAGCAGTTCTTC. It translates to CASSLVGTGSVYEQFF.

In DNA form, the CDR3 reads TGCGCCAGCACCGACAGGGCCGTGAACACTGAAGCTTTCTTT. Residues: CASTDRAVNTEAFF. V is TRBV5-1 and J is TRBJ1-1, with 7 bases identical to TRBD1. CDR3 length equals 14 residues. The V gene's germline CDR1 is SGHRS and CDR2 YFSETQ. With V trimmed by 6 bases and J by 0 bases, 5 bases remained unmatched.

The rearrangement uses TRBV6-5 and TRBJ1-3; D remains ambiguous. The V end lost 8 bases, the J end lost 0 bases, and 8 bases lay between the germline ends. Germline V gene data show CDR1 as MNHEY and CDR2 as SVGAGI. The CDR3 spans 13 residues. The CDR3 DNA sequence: TGTGCCAGCCGACTGAGCTCTGGAAACACCATATATTTT. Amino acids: CASRLSSGNTIYF.

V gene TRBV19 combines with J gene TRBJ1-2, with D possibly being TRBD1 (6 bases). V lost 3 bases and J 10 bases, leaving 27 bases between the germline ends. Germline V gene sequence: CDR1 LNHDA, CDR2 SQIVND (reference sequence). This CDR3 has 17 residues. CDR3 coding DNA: TGTGCCAGTAGTATCTCCCCCCCGCGCAGACAGGACCCACCCTACACCTTC. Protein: CASSISPPRRQDPPYTF.

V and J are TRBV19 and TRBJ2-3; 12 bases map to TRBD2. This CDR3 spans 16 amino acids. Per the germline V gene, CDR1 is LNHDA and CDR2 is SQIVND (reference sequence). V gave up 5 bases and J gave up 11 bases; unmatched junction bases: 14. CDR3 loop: CASSSLAGGPVRGQYF. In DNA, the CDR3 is TGTGCCAGTAGTTCCCTAGCGGGGGGGCCGGTCCGCGGGCAGTATTTT.

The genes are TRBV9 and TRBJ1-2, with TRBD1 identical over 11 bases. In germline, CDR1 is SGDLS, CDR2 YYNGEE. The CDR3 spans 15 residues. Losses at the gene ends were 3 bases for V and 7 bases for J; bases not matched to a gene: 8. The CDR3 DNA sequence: TGTGCCAGCAGCGCCGCCGGGACAGGGGGTCCTGGCTACACCTTC. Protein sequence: CASSAAGTGGPGYTF.

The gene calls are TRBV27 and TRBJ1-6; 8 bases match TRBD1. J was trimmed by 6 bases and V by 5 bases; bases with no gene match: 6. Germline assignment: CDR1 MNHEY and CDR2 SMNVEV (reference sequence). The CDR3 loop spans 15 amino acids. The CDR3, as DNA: TGTGCCAGCAGTGGACAGGGAAGGGCTAATTCACCCCTCCACTTT. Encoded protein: CASSGQGRANSPLHF.

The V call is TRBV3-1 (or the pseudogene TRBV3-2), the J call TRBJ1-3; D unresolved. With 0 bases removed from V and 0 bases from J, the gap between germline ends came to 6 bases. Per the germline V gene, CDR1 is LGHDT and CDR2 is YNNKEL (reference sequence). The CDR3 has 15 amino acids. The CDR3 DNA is TGTGCCAGCAGCCAAGATCTGTACTCTGGAAACACCATATATTTT. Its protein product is CASSQDLYSGNTIYF.